A single sample is the source of the 32 T cell receptor beta chains below, sequenced in a study of blood T cell repertoires in COVID-19. This table comes from immunoSEQ multiplex PCR, and its TCRdb copy is limited to in-frame clones, with some not included. The sample lists more than 85,000 clones, roughly 83% occurring once. Sequencing input: peripheral blood. The receptors were sampled from a woman aged 55-70 years with acute or convalescent COVID-19.

The chain has TRBV28 and TRBJ2-3; 7 nucleotides agree with TRBD2. CDR1 and CDR2 (germline): MDHEN, SYDVKM. This CDR3 is 21 amino acids long. Losses at the gene ends were 5 bases for V and 0 bases for J; bases not matched to a gene: 23. The CDR3 DNA sequence: TGTGCCAGCAGTCCCGGGACTCCGGAGGACTTCTGGCGGGGGAGCACAGATACGCAGTATTTT. This codes for CASSPGTPEDFWRGSTDTQYF.

This chain connects TRBV5-1 to TRBJ2-2; 9 positions agree with TRBD1. J lost 6 bases, V lost 0 bases, and 6 bases had no gene match. The CDR3 length is 16 residues. CDR1 and CDR2 (germline): SGHRS, YFSETQ. CDR3 region: CASSLVQGAPPGELFF. CDR3 DNA sequence: TGCGCCAGCAGCTTGGTACAGGGGGCGCCTCCCGGGGAGCTGTTTTTT.

This chain joins TRBV29-1 and TRBJ2-3, with 12 positions matching TRBD2. The V gene's germline CDR1 is SQVTM and CDR2 ANQGSEA. CDR3 length equals 13 residues. Unmatched junction bases numbered 2, after V lost 7 bases and J lost 3 bases. CDR3 coding DNA: TGCAGCGCTGGACTAGCGGGAACAGATACGCAGTATTTT. The encoded protein is CSAGLAGTDTQYF.

This chain uses TRBV30 with TRBJ2-3; TRBD2 agrees at 9 bases. Germline CDR1 reads GTSNPN; CDR2 reads SVGIG (reference sequence). V was clipped by 4 bases and J by 2 bases; unmatched bases: 10. The CDR3 loop spans 16 amino acids. The CDR3 DNA is TGTGCCTGGACCGGGGTGGCTAGCGGGACCACAGATACGCAGTATTTT. It codes for CAWTGVASGTTDTQYF.

The CDR3 is CASSYRGPVLVRELFF. As DNA, the CDR3 is TGTGCCAGCAGTTACAGGGGCCCTGTCCTTGTTAGGGAGCTGTTTTTT. The gene calls are TRBV27 and TRBJ2-2, with 7 bases that match TRBD1. This CDR3 is built from 16 residues. The germline CDR1 and CDR2 sequences are MNHEY and SMNVEV (reference sequence). V gave up 4 bases and J gave up 9 bases; unmatched junction bases: 14.

For this clone: Other DNA sequences in the sample encode the same CDR3. The chain is built from TRBV10-3 and TRBJ2-7, with unresolved D. Germline V CDR1 and CDR2: ENHRY, SYGVKD. With 7 bases removed from V and 7 bases from J, the gap between germline ends came to 11 bases. CDR3 length equals 11 residues. The CDR3 nucleotides are TGTGCCATCAAGCTACGTGATGAGCAGTACTTC. This encodes CAIKLRDEQYF.

The chain has TRBV7-9 and TRBJ2-1; 7 nucleotides match TRBD2. With V trimmed by 5 bases and J by 4 bases, 5 bases remained unmatched. The CDR3 runs to 14 residues. CDR1 and CDR2 from the germline V gene are SEHNR and FQNEAQ (reference sequence). The CDR3 bases are TGTGCCAGCAGCGCACAGCGGGATTACAATGAGCAGTTCTTC. This translates into CASSAQRDYNEQFF.

V usage is TRBV28 and J usage is TRBJ2-1; tentatively, D is TRBD1 (6 bases). The CDR3 totals 14 residues. V dropped 10 bases and J dropped 0 bases, with 13 bases sitting between them. Germline V gives CDR1 MDHEN, CDR2 SYDVKM. CDR3 amino acids: CATQDSLSYNEQFF. In nucleotides, the CDR3 is TGTGCCACCCAGGACAGCCTCTCCTACAATGAGCAGTTCTTC. The full variable domain, rest sourced from reference TRBV28 and TRBJ2-1, is DVKVTQSSRYLVKRTGEKVFLECVQDMDHENMFWYRQDPGLGLRLIYFSYDVKMKEKGDIPEGYSVSREKKERFSLILESASTNQTSMYLCATQDSLSYNEQFFGPGTRLTVL.

The rearrangement joins TRBV7-8 to TRBJ2-5; D is perhaps TRBD1 (5 bases). CDR1 and CDR2 from the germline V gene are SGHVS and FQNEAQ. CDR3 length equals 13 residues. Deletions cut 5 bases from V and 5 bases from J, with 12 bases between. The CDR3 DNA follows: TGTGCCAGCAGCAATGGACACTGGGAGACCCAGTACTTC. It is translated as CASSNGHWETQYF. Together with reference TRBV7-8 and TRBJ2-5, the CDR3 gives the full variable domain: GAGVSQSPRYKVAKRGQDVALRCDPISGHVSLFWYQQALGQGPEFLTYFQNEAQLDKSGLPSDRFFAERPEGSVSTLKIQRTQQEDSAVYLCASSNGHWETQYFGPGTRLLVL.

The V call is TRBV7-9, the J call TRBJ1-4, with 9 bases aligning to TRBD1. Germline V gives CDR1 SEHNR, CDR2 FQNEAQ (reference sequence). The CDR3 covers 16 residues. V lost 5 bases to trimming and J lost 6 bases; unmatched junction nucleotides: 10. CDR3 residues: CASSPGLRTGDEKLFF. The CDR3 region has the DNA TGTGCCAGCAGCCCTGGCCTCCGGACAGGGGATGAAAAACTGTTTTTT.

This chain connects TRBV5-6 to TRBJ2-1, with 7 bases aligning to TRBD2. From germline, CDR1 is SGHDT and CDR2 YYEEEE. The ends lost 7 bases at V and 4 bases at J; junction bases unmatched: 8. The CDR3 has 14 residues. CDR3 in amino acids: CASLRGNLYNEQFF. In nucleotides, the CDR3 is TGTGCCAGCCTGCGGGGGAACCTATACAATGAGCAGTTCTTC.

This clone was found once. V is TRBV29-1 and J is TRBJ1-2; the D gene is possibly TRBD1 (6 bases). V lost 2 bases to trimming and J lost 0 bases, with 16 bases between them. Germline V gene lookup returns CDR1 SQVTM and CDR2 ANQGSEA. There are 16 residues in the CDR3. For the CDR3, the DNA is TGCAGCGTTGAATTGGACCGGACAGCCTCTAACTATGGCTACACCTTC. It codes for CSVELDRTASNYGYTF.

The chain is built from TRBV6-5 and TRBJ2-7; possible D gene TRBD1, 6 bases. Germline CDR1 is MNHEY and CDR2 is SVGAGI. There are 12 residues in the CDR3. Trimming cost V 10 bases and J 3 bases, with 13 bases left between them. Here the CDR3 DNA reads TGTGCCACCAGAGACAGGATCTACGAGCAGTACTTC. It yields the protein CATRDRIYEQYF.

The V and J genes are TRBV18 and TRBJ2-2, with a possible D match to TRBD1 (6 bases). This CDR3 is built from 16 residues. V lost 0 bases to trimming and J lost 3 bases, with 11 bases between them. CDR1 KGHSH and CDR2 LQKENI come from the germline V gene. Here the CDR3 DNA reads TGTGCCAGCTCACCACCGGGGGCTAGGGACACCGGGGAGCTGTTTTTT. It translates to CASSPPGARDTGELFF. The whole variable domain, filled in from reference TRBV18 and TRBJ2-2, reads NAGVMQNPRHLVRRRGQEARLRCSPMKGHSHVYWYRQLPEEGLKFMVYLQKENIIDESGMPKERFSAEFPKEGPSILRIQQVVRGDSAAYFCASSPPGARDTGELFFGEGSRLTVL.

The J gene is TRBJ2-1, the V gene TRBV7-3; tentative D call: TRBD2 (5 bases). There are 13 residues in the CDR3. V lost 5 bases to trimming and J lost 6 bases, with 11 bases between them. The germline CDR1 and CDR2 sequences are SGHTA and FQGTGA. CDR3: CASSRSGGNEQFF. The CDR3, as DNA: TGTGCCAGCAGCCGCAGCGGAGGCAATGAGCAGTTCTTC.

This clone was picked up a small number of times. The chain links TRBV28 to TRBJ1-2, with 8 positions matching TRBD1. V dropped 8 bases and J dropped 5; count of bases not matched to a gene: 16. The length of the CDR3 is 16 residues. The germline V gene has CDR1 MDHEN and CDR2 SYDVKM. The CDR3 region has the DNA TGTGCCAGCGACGGTTCCCGACAGGGGCCGGGTTATGGCTACACCTTC. Encoded protein: CASDGSRQGPGYGYTF.

Only one count was recorded for this clone. The chain links TRBV28 to TRBJ2-7; 9 bases agree with TRBD2. Germline loops: CDR1 MDHEN, CDR2 SYDVKM. This CDR3 has 13 amino acids. Trimming at V came to 11 bases and at J to 7 bases, leaving 12 bases not matched to a gene. CDR3 protein: CAGAGGPGREQYF. CDR3 in DNA: TGTGCCGGCGCGGGAGGGCCGGGTCGGGAGCAGTACTTC.

CDR3 in amino acids: CASRILQGASDGYTF. CDR3 DNA sequence: TGTGCCAGCAGGATACTTCAGGGGGCGAGCGATGGCTACACCTTC. The chain combines TRBV2 with TRBJ1-2; 8 nucleotides agree with TRBD1. The V gene's germline CDR1 is SNHLY and CDR2 FYNNEI. J lost 6 bases, V lost 6 bases, and 12 bases had no gene match. The CDR3 is 15 residues long. Together with reference TRBV2 and TRBJ1-2, the CDR3 gives the full variable domain: EPEVTQTPSHQVTQMGQEVILRCVPISNHLYFYWYRQILGQKVEFLVSFYNNEISEKSEIFDDQFSVERPDGSNFTLKIRSTKLEDSAMYFCASRILQGASDGYTFGSGTRLTVV.

V and J are TRBV28 and TRBJ2-1; a weak D match, TRBD1 (5 bases). CDR3 size: 15 residues. In germline, CDR1 is MDHEN, CDR2 SYDVKM. Trimming left V 3 bases short and J 6 bases short, with 15 bases between. The CDR3 DNA reads TGTGCCAGCAGTTTTTGGCAGGGAATGCGCAATGAGCAGTTCTTC. This encodes CASSFWQGMRNEQFF.

The gene calls are TRBV12-3 or TRBV12-4 and TRBJ1-2; D perhaps matches TRBD1 (5 bases). V dropped 3 bases and J dropped 8 bases, with 13 bases sitting between them. This CDR3 contains 13 residues. The CDR3 DNA follows: TGTGCCAGCAGTTTGTGGCAGGGCTTCGGCTACACCTTC. As protein: CASSLWQGFGYTF.

V and J are TRBV20-1 and TRBJ2-7; D is unresolved. Trimming pared 3 bases from V and 3 bases from J, leaving 6 bases between. Germline-derived CDR1 and CDR2 are DFQATT and SNEGSKA (reference sequence). The CDR3 contains 11 residues. CDR3 DNA: TGCAGTGCTAGGCGAGACTACGAGCAGTACTTC. This encodes CSARRDYEQYF.

The chain couples TRBV27 to TRBJ2-7; a weak D match, TRBD1 (6 bases). The length of the CDR3 is 15 residues. Looked up from germline, CDR1 is MNHEY and CDR2 is SMNVEV (reference sequence). V lost 6 bases to trimming and J lost 2 bases, with 17 bases between them. This chain's CDR3 is CASSVREGGTYEQYF. The CDR3 DNA is TGTGCCAGCAGCGTAAGGGAAGGGGGAACCTACGAGCAGTACTTC.

The rearrangement links TRBV19 to TRBJ2-2; D might be TRBD2 (5 bases). This CDR3 comprises 14 residues. Per germline, CDR1 LNHDA and CDR2 SQIVND (reference sequence). V gave up 1 base and J gave up 6 bases, with 9 bases separating them. CDR3 residues: CASSIVGGPGELFF. In DNA form, the CDR3 reads TGTGCCAGTAGTATAGTCGGCGGGCCCGGGGAGCTGTTTTTT.

The rearrangement links TRBV12-3 or TRBV12-4 to TRBJ1-1; possibly TRBD1 for D (6 bases). This CDR3 is 12 amino acids long. Trimming stripped 6 bases from V and 7 bases from J, with 12 bases between. The CDR3 DNA reads TGTGCCAGCAGCGGGGGGGCAGTTGAAGCTTTCTTT. Translated: CASSGGAVEAFF.

This chain links TRBV30 with TRBJ1-2, with D maybe TRBD1 (5 bases). CDR3 length equals 13 residues. Germline V gives CDR1 GTSNPN, CDR2 SVGIG (reference sequence). V was cut by 7 bases and J by 5 bases, with 17 bases left in between. Here the CDR3 reads CALILPGLYGYTF. CDR3 sequence (DNA): TGTGCCTTGATCTTACCGGGACTATATGGCTACACCTTC.

Only one count was recorded for this clone. The chain employs TRBV5-1 and TRBJ1-2, with D maybe TRBD1 (6 bases). This CDR3 region has 14 residues. CDR1 and CDR2 from the germline V gene are SGHRS and YFSETQ. Trimming shortened V by 0 bases and J by 6 bases, and 12 bases separated the two germline ends. CDR3 bases: TGCGCCAGCAGCTTGGACAGGGCCCCTAATGGCTACACCTTC. Encoded protein: CASSLDRAPNGYTF.

This clone has a handful of counts. The chain combines TRBV2 with TRBJ2-7; the D gene is possibly TRBD1 (5 bases). In germline, CDR1 is SNHLY, CDR2 FYNNEI. The CDR3 runs to 13 residues. Trimming pared 6 bases from V and 4 bases from J, leaving 13 bases between. The CDR3 loop reads CASRTFSGYEQYF. CDR3 nucleotide sequence: TGTGCCAGCAGGACTTTCTCAGGGTACGAGCAGTACTTC.

The rearrangement links TRBV19 to TRBJ1-5, with D possibly matching TRBD1 (6 bases). Germline V gene data show CDR1 as LNHDA and CDR2 as SQIVND (reference sequence). V lost 3 bases and J lost 4, with 10 bases in between. The CDR3 loop spans 14 amino acids. CDR3 in amino acids: CASSIPTGNQPQHF. In DNA form, the CDR3 reads TGTGCCAGTAGTATCCCAACAGGGAATCAGCCCCAGCATTTT.

The chain couples TRBV10-1 to TRBJ2-3; 9 nucleotides agree with TRBD1. The CDR3 consists of 16 residues. The ends lost 4 bases at V and 2 bases at J; junction bases unmatched: 7. Germline CDR1 is WNHNN and CDR2 is SYGVQD (reference sequence). The CDR3 spells CASSAAGQGNTDTQYF. Written as DNA, the CDR3 is TGCGCCAGCAGTGCAGCGGGACAGGGAAACACAGATACGCAGTATTTT.

The chain recombines TRBV6-5 with TRBJ1-1, with TRBD1 as a possible D gene (6 bases). The length of the CDR3 is 11 residues. Germline V gives CDR1 MNHEY, CDR2 SVGAGI. V was trimmed by 6 bases and J by 8 bases, leaving 10 bases between them. The CDR3 region has the DNA TGTGCCAGCAGCTTTGACAGGGAAGCTTTCTTT. As protein: CASSFDREAFF.

The gene calls are TRBV28 and TRBJ1-5; 9 bases agree with TRBD1. Germline V CDR1 and CDR2: MDHEN, SYDVKM. This CDR3 spans 16 amino acids. The junction had 11 bases not matched to a gene; V was cut back by 5 bases and J by 6 bases. CDR3 bases: TGTGCCAGCAGTCAACAACAGGGGGCGCGGAGTCAGCCCCAGCATTTT. Protein product: CASSQQQGARSQPQHF.

The V gene is TRBV10-3, the J gene TRBJ2-7; D is possibly TRBD2 (7 bases). Between the trimmed V and J ends, which lost 11 bases and 3 bases, there was a span of 20 bases. The germline gives CDR1 ENHRY, CDR2 SYGVKD. The CDR3 contains 14 residues. CDR3 DNA sequence: TGTGCCTCTGACGCGGGGGCGTCGGACTACGAGCAGTACTTC. This gives the protein CASDAGASDYEQYF.